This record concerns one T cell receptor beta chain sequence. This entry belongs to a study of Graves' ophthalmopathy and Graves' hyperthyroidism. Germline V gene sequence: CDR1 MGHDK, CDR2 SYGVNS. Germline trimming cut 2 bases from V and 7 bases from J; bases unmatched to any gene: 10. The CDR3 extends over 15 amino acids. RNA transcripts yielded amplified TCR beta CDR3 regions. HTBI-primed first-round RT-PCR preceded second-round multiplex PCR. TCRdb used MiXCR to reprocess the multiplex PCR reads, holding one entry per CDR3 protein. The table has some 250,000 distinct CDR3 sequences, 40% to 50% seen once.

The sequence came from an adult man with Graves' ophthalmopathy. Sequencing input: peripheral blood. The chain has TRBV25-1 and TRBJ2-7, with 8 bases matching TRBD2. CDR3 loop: CASSERGTSWDEQYF. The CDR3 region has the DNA TGTGCCAGCAGTGAAAGGGGGACTAGTTGGGATGAGCAGTACTTC.